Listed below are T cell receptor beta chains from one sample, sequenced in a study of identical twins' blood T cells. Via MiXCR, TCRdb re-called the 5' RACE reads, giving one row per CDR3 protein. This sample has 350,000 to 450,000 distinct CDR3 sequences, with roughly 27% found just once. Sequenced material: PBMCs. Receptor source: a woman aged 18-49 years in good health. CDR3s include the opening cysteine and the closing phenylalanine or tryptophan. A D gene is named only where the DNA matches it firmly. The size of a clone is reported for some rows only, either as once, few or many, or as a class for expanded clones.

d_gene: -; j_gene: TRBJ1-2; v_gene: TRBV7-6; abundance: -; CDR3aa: CASSSTRLTSYGYTF; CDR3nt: TGTGCCAGCAGCTCTACACGTCTTACGAGCTATGGCTACACCTTC
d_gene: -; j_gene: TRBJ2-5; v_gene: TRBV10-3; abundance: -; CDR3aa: CASGHAQETQYF; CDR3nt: TGTGCCAGCGGACACGCTCAAGAGACCCAGTACTTC
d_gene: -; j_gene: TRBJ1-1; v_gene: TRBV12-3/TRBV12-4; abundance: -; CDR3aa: CASSLAGQLNTEAFF; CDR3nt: TGTGCCAGCAGTTTAGCCGGACAGCTGAACACTGAAGCTTTCTTT
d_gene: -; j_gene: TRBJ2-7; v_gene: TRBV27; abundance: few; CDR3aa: CAIFTGPPLYEQYF; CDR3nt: TGTGCCATCTTCACGGGGCCACCCCTCTACGAGCAGTACTTC
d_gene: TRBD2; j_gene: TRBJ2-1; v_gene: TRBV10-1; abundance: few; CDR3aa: CASGTGGPYDEQFF; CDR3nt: TGCGCCAGCGGAACGGGAGGGCCCTACGATGAGCAGTTCTTC
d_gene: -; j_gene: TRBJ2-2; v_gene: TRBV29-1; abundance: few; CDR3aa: CSVEDLRGDTGELFF; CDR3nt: TGCAGCGTTGAAGATCTGAGAGGAGACACCGGGGAGCTGTTTTTT
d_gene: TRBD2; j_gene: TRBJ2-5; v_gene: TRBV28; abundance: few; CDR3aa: CASSSLAGGRETQYF; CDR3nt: TGTGCCAGCAGTTCACTAGCGGGGGGGAGGGAGACCCAGTACTTC
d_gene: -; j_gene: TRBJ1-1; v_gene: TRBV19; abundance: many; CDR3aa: CASRAGQNTEAFF; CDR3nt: TGTGCCAGTAGGGCGGGGCAAAACACTGAAGCTTTCTTT
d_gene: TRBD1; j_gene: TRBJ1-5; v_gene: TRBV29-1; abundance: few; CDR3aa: CSVAQGASNQPQHF; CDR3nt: TGCAGCGTTGCGCAGGGGGCCTCCAATCAGCCCCAGCATTTT
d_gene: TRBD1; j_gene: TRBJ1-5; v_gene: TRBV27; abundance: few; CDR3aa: CASSSGTGRMKPQHF; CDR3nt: TGTGCCAGCAGTTCTGGGACAGGGAGGATGAAGCCCCAGCATTTT
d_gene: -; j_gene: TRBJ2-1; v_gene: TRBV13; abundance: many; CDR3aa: CASSQSNEQFF; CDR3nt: TGTGCCAGCAGTCAGTCAAATGAGCAGTTCTTC
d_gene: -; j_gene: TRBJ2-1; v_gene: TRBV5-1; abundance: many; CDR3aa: CASSLVLSTHNEQFF; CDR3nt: TGCGCCAGCAGCTTGGTGCTATCTACCCACAATGAGCAGTTCTTC
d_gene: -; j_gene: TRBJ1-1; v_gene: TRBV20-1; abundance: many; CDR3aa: CSLRAGANTEAFF; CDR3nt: TGCAGCCTTCGGGCAGGGGCGAACACTGAAGCTTTCTTT
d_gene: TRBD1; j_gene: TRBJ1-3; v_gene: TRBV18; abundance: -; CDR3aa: CASSQNRGSSGNTIYF; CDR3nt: TGTGCCAGCTCACAAAACAGGGGATCCTCTGGAAACACCATATATTTT
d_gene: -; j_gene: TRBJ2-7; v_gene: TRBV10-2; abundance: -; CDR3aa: CASTWGDEQYF; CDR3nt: TGCGCCAGCACCTGGGGAGACGAGCAGTACTTC
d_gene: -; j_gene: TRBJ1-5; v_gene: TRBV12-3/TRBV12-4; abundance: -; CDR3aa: CASSTGQYNQPQHF; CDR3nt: TGTGCCAGCAGTACTGGACAATACAATCAGCCCCAGCATTTT
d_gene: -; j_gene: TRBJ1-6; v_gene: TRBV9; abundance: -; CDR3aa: CASSVEPHGYNSPLHF; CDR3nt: TGTGCCAGCAGCGTAGAGCCGCATGGGTATAATTCACCCCTCCACTTT
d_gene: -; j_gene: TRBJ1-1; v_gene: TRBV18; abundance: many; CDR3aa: CASSQRETTNTEAFF; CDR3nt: TGTGCCAGCTCCCAACGGGAGACAACAAACACTGAAGCTTTCTTT
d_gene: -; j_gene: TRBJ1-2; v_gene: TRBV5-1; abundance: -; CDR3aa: CASSLDRLNYGYTF; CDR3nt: TGCGCCAGCAGCTTGGACAGGCTCAACTATGGCTACACCTTC
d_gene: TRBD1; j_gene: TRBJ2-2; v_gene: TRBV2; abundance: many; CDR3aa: CASRLDRGTGELFF; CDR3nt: TGTGCCAGCAGGTTGGACAGGGGCACCGGGGAGCTGTTTTTT
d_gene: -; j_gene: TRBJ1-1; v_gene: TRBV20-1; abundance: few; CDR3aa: CSSLGASNTEAFF; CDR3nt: TGCAGTTCCTTGGGGGCTTCGAACACTGAAGCTTTCTTT
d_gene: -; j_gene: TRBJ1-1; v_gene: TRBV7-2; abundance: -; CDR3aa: CASSSVIGAEAFF; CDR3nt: TGTGCCAGCAGCTCCGTCATTGGTGCTGAAGCTTTCTTT
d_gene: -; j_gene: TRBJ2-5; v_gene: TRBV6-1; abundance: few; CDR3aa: CASRGLWTQYF; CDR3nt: TGTGCCAGCAGGGGTTTGTGGACCCAGTACTTC
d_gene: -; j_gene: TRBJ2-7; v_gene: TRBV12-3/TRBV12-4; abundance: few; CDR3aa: CASRGDWLYEQYF; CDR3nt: TGTGCCAGCAGGGGCGATTGGCTCTACGAGCAGTACTTC
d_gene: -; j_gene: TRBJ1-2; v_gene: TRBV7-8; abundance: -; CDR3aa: CASSLGRTSETF; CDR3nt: TGTGCCAGCAGCTTAGGCCGGACTTCCGAGACCTTC
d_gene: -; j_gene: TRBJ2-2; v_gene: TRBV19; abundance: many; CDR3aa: CASNPYQGYTGELFF; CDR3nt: TGTGCCAGTAACCCGTACCAGGGATACACCGGGGAGCTGTTTTTT
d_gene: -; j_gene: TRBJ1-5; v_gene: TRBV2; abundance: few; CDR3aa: CASSLGTLYQPQHF; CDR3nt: TGTGCCAGCAGTCTTGGCACGCTATATCAGCCCCAGCATTTT
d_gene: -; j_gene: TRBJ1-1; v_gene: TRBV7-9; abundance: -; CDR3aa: CASSLIGGGSNTEAFF; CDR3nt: TGTGCCAGCAGCTTAATAGGGGGGGGCTCCAACACTGAAGCTTTCTTT
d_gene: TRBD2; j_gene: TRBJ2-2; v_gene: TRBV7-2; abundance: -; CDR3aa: CANSGKLAGVLAGELFF; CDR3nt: TGTGCCAACAGCGGTAAACTAGCGGGAGTTTTGGCCGGGGAGCTGTTTTTT
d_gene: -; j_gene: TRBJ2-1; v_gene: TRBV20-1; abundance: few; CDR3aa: CSARLGATNEQFF; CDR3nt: TGCAGTGCTAGATTGGGGGCAACAAATGAGCAGTTCTTC
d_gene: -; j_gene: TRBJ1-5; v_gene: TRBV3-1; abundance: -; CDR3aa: CASSQGQGPQHF; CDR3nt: TGTGCCAGCAGCCAGGGCCAGGGGCCCCAGCATTTT
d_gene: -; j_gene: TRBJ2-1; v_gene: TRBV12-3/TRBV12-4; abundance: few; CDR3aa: CASSFDEGRNEQFF; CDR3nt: TGTGCCAGCAGTTTTGATGAGGGAAGAAATGAGCAGTTCTTC
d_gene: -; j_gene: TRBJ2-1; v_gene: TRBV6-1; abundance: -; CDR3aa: CASSETSPGSHNEQFF; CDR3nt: TGTGCCAGCAGTGAAACTAGCCCGGGCTCCCACAATGAGCAGTTCTTC
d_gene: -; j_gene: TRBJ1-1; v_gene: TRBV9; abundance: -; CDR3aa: CASSVGTHTEAFF; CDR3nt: TGTGCCAGCAGCGTTGGGACACACACTGAAGCTTTCTTT